These 19 T cell receptor beta chains were all obtained from the same sample, sequenced in a study of early stage breast cancer tumors. The assay was immunoSEQ multiplex PCR, and TCRdb's table has in-frame clones only and misses some. The table lists 8,500 to 10,000 clones, more than 60% of them singletons. Sequencing used normal breast tissue next to the tumor. These receptors all come from a person aged 40-50 years with breast cancer.

This clone has only one observation. This rearrangement joins TRBV4-1 to TRBJ1-4; D not resolved. Germline values: CDR1 MGHRA, CDR2 YSYEKL. The CDR3 sequence is 16 residues long. With 1 base removed from V and 3 bases from J, the gap between germline ends came to 12 bases. CDR3 bases: TGCGCCAGCAGCCAAGCCCCAGCCGGCCCTAATGAAAAACTGTTTTTT. It translates to CASSQAPAGPNEKLFF.

The rearrangement links TRBV4-2 to TRBJ1-1; D ambiguous. CDR3 length equals 14 residues. Trimming removed 1 base at V and 6 bases at J, with 12 bases between. Germline CDR1 LGHNA, CDR2 YNFKEQ. The CDR3 nucleotides read TGTGCCAGCAGCCAAGTGGACCGAGGAGCTGAAGCTTTCTTT. This gives the protein CASSQVDRGAEAFF.

The CDR3 spells CASSYTTRTGELFF. The CDR3 DNA reads TGTGCCAGCAGCTATACAACTAGAACCGGGGAGCTGTTTTTT. J is TRBJ2-2 and V is TRBV11-2, with D possibly TRBD2 on 5 matching bases. The CDR3 extends over 14 amino acids. V was trimmed by 4 bases and J by 5 bases, leaving 11 bases between them. CDR1 SGHAT and CDR2 FQNNGV come from the germline V gene.

As for this clone: A much more abundant neighbour one base away suggests this may be a read error. The chain links TRBV6-4 to TRBJ2-3; 8 bases are a match to TRBD2. Germline assignment: CDR1 MRHNA and CDR2 SNTAGT. The V segment lost 3 bases and the J segment 0 bases; nucleotides outside the gene matches: 2. The CDR3 consists of 15 residues. Here the CDR3 DNA reads TGTGCCAGCAGTGAGGCTAGCGGGAGCACAGATACGCAGTATTTT. Encoded protein: CASSEASGSTDTQYF.

The rearrangement links TRBV2 to TRBJ2-3; 11 nucleotides match TRBD2. CDR3 length: 15 amino acids. Germline V lookup: CDR1 SNHLY, CDR2 FYNNEI. Trimming cost V 4 bases and J 5 bases; bases outside gene matches: 5. The CDR3 nucleotides are TGTGCCAGCAGTGGACTAGCGGGGAAGGGAGATACGCAGTATTTT. It specifies CASSGLAGKGDTQYF.

The genes are TRBV13 and TRBJ2-1, with D possibly being TRBD1 (5 bases). The CDR3 covers 13 residues. Trimming took off 7 bases at V and 6 bases at J, with 13 bases between the two ends. CDR1 PRHDT and CDR2 FYEKMQ come from the germline V gene (reference sequence). The CDR3 bases are TGTGCCAGCACCCTTCCTCAGGGCAATGAGCAGTTCTTC. Translated: CASTLPQGNEQFF. Full variable domain (remainder filled in from reference TRBV13 and TRBJ2-1): AAGVIQSPRHLIKEKRETATLKCYPIPRHDTVYWYQQGPGQDPQFLISFYEKMQSDKGSIPDRFSAQQFSDYHSELNMSSLELGDSALYFCASTLPQGNEQFFGPGTRLTVL.

The genes are TRBV11-1 and TRBJ2-1, with no clear D. CDR1 and CDR2 (germline): SGHAT, FQDESV (reference sequence). This CDR3 region has 13 residues. Trimming left V 0 bases short and J 6 bases short, with 6 bases between. CDR3 in amino acids: CASSLAVPNEQFF. The CDR3 nucleotides are TGTGCCAGCAGCTTAGCGGTCCCCAATGAGCAGTTCTTC.

J is TRBJ2-2 and V is TRBV30; D is unclear. The germline V and J ends were trimmed by 0 bases and 6 bases, with 8 bases remaining between them. This CDR3 spans 13 amino acids. Germline V gives CDR1 GTSNPN, CDR2 SVGIG (reference sequence). DNA of the CDR3: TGTGCCTGGAGTGTACGTAGCCCCGGGGAGCTGTTTTTT. Translation gives CAWSVRSPGELFF.

This clone occurred once. This chain joins TRBV5-4 and TRBJ2-3; the match to TRBD2 covers 8 bases. The CDR3 consists of 16 residues. The germline V gene has CDR1 SGHNT and CDR2 YYREEE (reference sequence). Germline trimming cut 3 bases from V and 5 bases from J; bases unmatched to any gene: 11. This CDR3 is CASSSPTAGVEDTQYF. The DNA for the CDR3 is TGTGCCAGCAGCTCCCCCACAGCGGGAGTGGAAGATACGCAGTATTTT.

The gene calls are TRBV5-1 and TRBJ2-5; D gene uncertain. CDR3 length equals 15 residues. Trimming took 1 base from V and 0 from J, leaving 10 bases between them. Per germline, CDR1 SGHRS and CDR2 YFSETQ. CDR3 sequence reads: CASSLPRAYQETQYF. Here the CDR3 DNA reads TGCGCCAGCAGCTTGCCACGAGCGTACCAAGAGACCCAGTACTTC. The variable domain in full, with the rest retrieved from reference TRBV5-1 and TRBJ2-5, is KAGVTQTPRYLIKTRGQQVTLSCSPISGHRSVSWYQQTPGQGLQFLFEYFSETQRNKGNFPGRFSGRQFSNSRSEMNVSTLELGDSALYLCASSLPRAYQETQYFGPGTRLLVL.

V and J are TRBV11-2 and TRBJ2-5; 7 positions agree with TRBD1. CDR1 SGHAT and CDR2 FQNNGV come from the germline V gene. With V trimmed by 1 base and J by 7 bases, 12 bases remained unmatched. The CDR3 has 16 amino acids. CDR3 loop: CASSLAPSTGSGTQYF. The CDR3 DNA reads TGTGCCAGCAGCTTAGCCCCTTCGACAGGGTCGGGGACCCAGTACTTC.

This chain connects TRBV6-4 to TRBJ2-2, with TRBD1 identical over 8 bases. The CDR3 runs to 16 residues. CDR1 and CDR2 (germline): MRHNA, SNTAGT. V dropped 5 bases and J dropped 0; count of bases not matched to a gene: 5. The CDR3 spells CASSPNRGSNTGELFF. CDR3 DNA sequence: TGTGCCAGCAGTCCAAACAGGGGGTCGAACACCGGGGAGCTGTTTTTT.

The CDR3 region has the DNA TGTGCCAGCAGCTTACGCCAAGGACTTGCTGAAGCTTTCTTT. Its translation is CASSLRQGLAEAFF. V is TRBV7-9 and J is TRBJ1-1; D gene unclear. CDR1 is SEHNR and CDR2 is FQNEAQ in the germline V gene (reference sequence). Trimming removed 2 bases from V and 6 bases from J, with 13 bases in between. This CDR3 region has 14 residues. The whole variable domain, filled in from reference TRBV7-9 and TRBJ1-1, reads DTGVSQNPRHKITKRGQNVTFRCDPISEHNRLYWYRQTLGQGPEFLTYFQNEAQLEKSRLLSDRFSAERPKGSFSTLEIQRTEQGDSAMYLCASSLRQGLAEAFFGQGTRLTVV.

The chain is built from TRBV5-1 and TRBJ1-4, with 8 positions matching TRBD1. The CDR3 length is 14 residues. CDR1 and CDR2 (germline): SGHRS, YFSETQ. V lost 4 bases, J lost 7 bases, and 6 bases stayed unmatched. The CDR3 protein is CASSPSTGVEKLFF. For the CDR3, the DNA is TGCGCCAGCAGCCCATCGACAGGGGTTGAAAAACTGTTTTTT.

This chain links TRBV2 with TRBJ1-5, with D perhaps TRBD1 (5 bases). V was clipped by 7 bases and J by 2 bases, with 12 bases between them. The CDR3 consists of 14 residues. CDR1 SNHLY and CDR2 FYNNEI come from the germline V gene. CDR3 region: CASKVGAGNQPQHF. CDR3 coding DNA: TGTGCCAGCAAGGTCGGGGCAGGCAATCAGCCCCAGCATTTT. Filled out from reference TRBV2 and TRBJ1-5, the complete variable domain reads EPEVTQTPSHQVTQMGQEVILRCVPISNHLYFYWYRQILGQKVEFLVSFYNNEISEKSEIFDDQFSVERPDGSNFTLKIRSTKLEDSAMYFCASKVGAGNQPQHFGDGTRLSIL.

This chain joins TRBV7-9 and TRBJ2-5; perhaps TRBD1 as D (6 bases). The CDR3 totals 15 residues. Trimming took off 2 bases at V and 4 bases at J, with 14 bases between the two ends. Germline V CDR1 and CDR2: SEHNR, FQNEAQ (reference sequence). The CDR3 sequence is CASSLQLGAIETQYF. The CDR3 DNA reads as TGTGCCAGCAGCTTACAGTTGGGGGCGATAGAGACCCAGTACTTC.

This chain joins TRBV2 and TRBJ1-2, with D unresolved. The CDR3 sequence is 11 residues long. Per the germline V gene, CDR1 is SNHLY and CDR2 is FYNNEI. V lost 3 bases and J 4 bases, leaving 3 bases between the germline ends. Here the CDR3 reads CASSEIYGYTF. The CDR3 nucleotides read TGTGCCAGCAGTGAGATCTATGGCTACACCTTC.

The chain has TRBV27 and TRBJ2-1; D perhaps matches TRBD2 (6 bases). The ends were cut back, 6 bases at V and 14 bases at J, with 17 bases in the middle. The CDR3 consists of 12 residues. Germline CDR1 and CDR2: MNHEY and SMNVEV (reference sequence). CDR3 residues: CASSRLGGPEFF. Here the CDR3 DNA reads TGTGCCAGCAGCCGACTAGGAGGCCCGGAGTTCTTC.

This chain connects TRBV19 to TRBJ1-1, with a tentative D call TRBD1 (5 bases). CDR1 is LNHDA and CDR2 is SQIVND in the germline V gene (reference sequence). With 4 bases removed from V and 0 bases from J, the gap between germline ends came to 12 bases. The CDR3 has 15 residues. CDR3 region: CASSTGGDLNTEAFF. CDR3 bases: TGTGCCAGTAGTACCGGTGGGGACTTGAACACTGAAGCTTTCTTT.